The clone carrying this T cell receptor beta chain was counted at least ten times. The data stem from a study of CD8+CD57+ T cells in acquired aplastic anemia. About the study: The study obtained an average of about 3.2 ug of DNA from sorted CD4+ and CD8+ cells.

Genomic DNA constituted the template upon which TCR beta VDJ and CDR3 profiling was performed. A single record per CDR3 protein comes from TCRdb applying MiXCR to the reads. The sample includes about 160,000 distinct CDR3 sequences, around 45% seen only once; the top ten take 1.1%. V was pared by 4 bases and J by 10 bases, with 10 bases between. This CDR3 is built from 12 residues. Sequencing used sorted CD4+, CD8+, or CD8+CD57+ T cells (not recorded which) from PBMCs. The chain uses TRBV12-3 or TRBV12-4 and TRBJ1-4; no reliable D call. The sequence was obtained from a human donor in good health. In nucleotides, the CDR3 is TGTGCCAGCAGTTCGTCACATTCAAAACTGTTTTTT. It translates to CASSSSHSKLFF.